These 18 T cell receptor beta chains came from one sample sequenced in a study of blood T cells in healthy people across ages. Primed by a sample-barcoded 5' primer and a J-beta primer mix, a second PCR proceeded for about 6 to 11 cycles. TCRdb called the 5' RACE reads again in MiXCR, with one record for every CDR3 protein. The profile covers 1.5 million to 2 million distinct CDR3 sequences, with roughly 27% appearing a single time and approximately 7.7% taken by the ten largest. Input material: blood. All receptors derive from a woman younger than 45 in good health.

This clonotype was recorded at least ten times. The V call is TRBV3-1, the J call TRBJ2-4; D tentatively fits TRBD1 or TRBD2 (5 bases each). This CDR3 has 15 amino acids. Germline V gene sequence: CDR1 LGHDT, CDR2 YNNKEL (reference sequence). Deletions cut 4 bases from V and 0 bases from J, with 10 bases between. The CDR3, as DNA: TGTGCCAGCAGCCGAGAGGGGCTAGCCAAAAACATTCAGTACTTC. Protein sequence: CASSREGLAKNIQYF. Full variable domain (rest looked up from reference TRBV3-1 and TRBJ2-4): DTAVSQTPKYLVTQMGNDKSIKCEQNLGHDTMYWYKQDSKKFLKIMFSYNNKELIINETVPNRFSPKSPDKAHLNLHINSLELGDSAVYFCASSREGLAKNIQYFGAGTRLSVL.

Only a few counts were recorded for this clonotype. The chain employs TRBV24-1 and TRBJ1-1; the D is unclear. The V end lost 3 bases, the J end lost 5 bases, and 9 bases lay between the germline ends. CDR3 length: 13 amino acids. Germline assignment: CDR1 KGHDR and CDR2 SFDVKD. This chain's CDR3 is CATSDSRRTEAFF. The CDR3 region has the DNA TGTGCCACCAGTGATAGTCGGCGGACTGAAGCTTTCTTT.

This clonotype has only a few counts. The V and J genes are TRBV5-1 and TRBJ2-2; D uncertain. The V end was cut by 0 bases, the J end by 0 bases, with 3 bases between. The CDR3 sequence is 14 residues long. CDR1 is SGHRS and CDR2 is YFSETQ in the germline V gene. The CDR3 coding sequence is TGCGCCAGCAGCTTGGAAACGAACACCGGGGAGCTGTTTTTT. Translating gives CASSLETNTGELFF.

The sample holds many counts of this clonotype. The chain has TRBV7-2 and TRBJ2-1; D is undetermined. The CDR3 is made up of 16 amino acids. The germline V and J ends were trimmed by 1 base and 1 base, with 11 bases remaining between them. CDR1 and CDR2 from the germline V gene are SGHTA and FQGNSA. CDR3 nucleotide sequence: TGTGCCAGCAGCTTAGACCCGGGCGTATCCTACAATGAGCAGTTCTTC. Translated, it gives CASSLDPGVSYNEQFF.

The J gene is TRBJ2-7, the V gene TRBV29-1; no clear D. In germline, CDR1 is SQVTM, CDR2 ANQGSEA. There are 12 residues in the CDR3. Trimming cost V 4 bases and J 3 bases, with 10 bases left between them. The CDR3 protein is CSVVLSDYEQYF. For the CDR3, the DNA is TGCAGCGTTGTTCTATCCGACTACGAGCAGTACTTC.

The CDR3 here is CASSQQVSEKLFF. Written as DNA, the CDR3 is TGTGCCAGCTCACAGCAGGTGAGTGAAAAACTGTTTTTT. The V call is TRBV18, the J call TRBJ1-4; D is uncertain. This CDR3 is 13 amino acids long. Trimming removed 4 bases at V and 7 bases at J, with 10 bases between. CDR1 and CDR2 (germline): KGHSH, LQKENI. The full variable domain, its missing parts supplied by reference TRBV18 and TRBJ1-4, is NAGVMQNPRHLVRRRGQEARLRCSPMKGHSHVYWYRQLPEEGLKFMVYLQKENIIDESGMPKERFSAEFPKEGPSILRIQQVVRGDSAAYFCASSQQVSEKLFFGSGTQLSVL.

This clonotype was observed at least ten times. This chain connects TRBV4-3 to TRBJ2-1, with 14 bases that match TRBD2. Germline V gives CDR1 LGHNA, CDR2 YSLEER. V lost 2 bases, J lost 6 bases, and 3 bases stayed unmatched. This CDR3 region has 16 residues. In DNA, the CDR3 is TGCGCCAGCAGCCAACAGGGGACTAGCGGGAGCAATGAGCAGTTCTTC. This gives the protein CASSQQGTSGSNEQFF.

This clonotype was observed many times. CDR3 nucleotides: TGTGCTAGTGGTTTGGTACTGCGGCAGGGGGCCTCCTACGAGCAGTACTTC. Translated, it gives CASGLVLRQGASYEQYF. The chain couples TRBV12-5 to TRBJ2-7, with 8 bases lining up with TRBD1. Per germline, CDR1 LGHNT and CDR2 FRNRAP. The ends lost 0 bases at V and 0 bases at J; junction bases unmatched: 7. The CDR3 is 17 amino acids.

The chain uses TRBV18 and TRBJ2-7; 10 positions agree with TRBD1. V was clipped by 5 bases and J by 5 bases; unmatched bases: 9. This CDR3 contains 15 residues. Per the germline V gene, CDR1 is KGHSH and CDR2 is LQKENI. DNA for the CDR3: TGTGCCAGCTCAGCCCCGGGACAGGGGAGCCACGAGCAGTACTTC. Translation: CASSAPGQGSHEQYF.

This clonotype was observed a few times. An end of the junction differs from the germline gene, which may be a read error. This chain links TRBV10-2 with TRBJ2-7, with D unclear. The better agreement between TRBJ2-5 and the DNA end casts doubt on the J call. The CDR3 is made up of 13 amino acids. Per the germline V gene, CDR1 is WSHSY and CDR2 is SAAADI. The CDR3 region has the DNA TGCGTCAGCTCCCTTCGCGGCCAAGAGACCCAGTACTTC. It is translated as CVSSLRGQETQYF.

V is TRBV28 and J is TRBJ2-4; possibly TRBD1 or TRBD2 for D (5 bases each). The end of the DNA fits TRBJ2-7 better, so the J call may be wrong. The germline V gene has CDR1 MDHEN and CDR2 SYDVKM. This CDR3 is 14 amino acids long. CDR3 region: CASLTDGAPYEQYF. The CDR3, as DNA: TGTGCCAGCCTAACCGACGGGGCCCCATACGAGCAGTACTTC.

Note on this clonotype: At one end the junction does not follow the germline gene, possibly because of a read error. The chain employs TRBV7-8 and TRBJ2-3; D gene ambiguous. The CDR3 totals 17 residues. The germline V gene has CDR1 SGHVS and CDR2 FQNEAQ. CDR3 DNA: TGTGCCAACAGCTTAAACGCGCTCTGGATTCAGTCAGATACGCAGTATTTT. Protein: CANSLNALWIQSDTQYF.

Ten or more counts support this clonotype. A junction boundary mismatches the germline segment, possibly from a read error. The chain has TRBV5-1 and TRBJ2-5; 10 bases fit TRBD1. Germline assignment: CDR1 SGHRS and CDR2 YFSETQ. This CDR3 has 15 amino acids. The CDR3 here is CASSPGTGAQETQYF. The DNA of the CDR3 is TGTGCCAGCAGCCCCGGGACAGGGGCCCAAGAGACCCAGTACTTC.

Ten or more counts support this clonotype. CDR3 nucleotide sequence: TGCAGTGCTAGCCAAGGAGGGGCTTCAACCTACGAGCAGTACTTC. Its protein is CSASQGGASTYEQYF. This chain connects TRBV20-1 to TRBJ2-7; weak D call: TRBD2 (6 bases). CDR3 length equals 15 residues. V dropped 3 bases and J dropped 2 bases, with 17 bases sitting between them. The germline V gene encodes CDR1 DFQATT and CDR2 SNEGSKA (reference sequence).

Only a few counts were recorded for this clonotype. CDR3 DNA sequence: TGTGCCAGCAGCCCGCTGGCGACGGGACTCTCAGGGACCCAGTACTTC. Its translation is CASSPLATGLSGTQYF. The chain uses TRBV3-1 and TRBJ2-5; D is possibly TRBD2 (6 bases). V lost 4 bases and J 7 bases, leaving 22 bases between the germline ends. The CDR3 spans 16 residues. Germline V gene lookup returns CDR1 LGHDT and CDR2 YNNKEL (reference sequence).

This clonotype is a singleton in its sample. The rearrangement links TRBV20-1 to TRBJ2-3, with D possibly being TRBD2 (6 bases). The CDR3 is 13 amino acids. CDR1 is DFQATT and CDR2 is SNEGSKA in the germline V gene (reference sequence). Here the CDR3 reads CSALADTTDTQYF. The CDR3 region has the DNA TGCAGCGCCTTAGCGGACACCACAGATACGCAGTATTTT.

This clonotype was found a few times. This chain links TRBV20-1 with TRBJ2-5; weak D call: TRBD2 (5 bases). This CDR3 region has 15 residues. Germline V gene data show CDR1 as DFQATT and CDR2 as SNEGSKA (reference sequence). Trimming stripped 1 base from V and 8 bases from J, with 20 bases between. CDR3 in amino acids: CSARASETPGRTQYF. In DNA form, the CDR3 reads TGCAGTGCTAGAGCCTCGGAGACGCCGGGGAGAACCCAGTACTTC.

V is TRBV25-1 and J is TRBJ1-2; no reliable D call. Germline-derived CDR1 and CDR2 are MGHDK and SYGVNS. The CDR3 is 13 amino acids. The V end lost 3 bases, the J end lost 2 bases, and 7 bases lay between the germline ends. CDR3 amino acids: CASSDDLNYGYTF. The CDR3 region has the DNA TGTGCCAGCAGTGACGACCTCAACTATGGCTACACCTTC.